This TCR beta chain was profiled in a study of cytomegalovirus exposure and HLA in healthy donors. Study-wide results and caveats: The study designated about 160 TCR beta chains cytomegalovirus-associated. Being indistinguishable, some V segments were excluded, TRBV6-2 and TRBV6-3 among them.

PCR was performed using 60 Vbeta and 13 Jbeta primers. Profiled with immunoSEQ multiplex PCR; TCRdb holds only in-frame clones, not every one. The table includes some 120,000 clones, less than 75% detected once. CDR3 length equals 14 residues. V lost 0 bases, J lost 2 bases, and 8 bases lay in between. Germline V CDR1 and CDR2: SGHDT, YYEEEE. A note on this clone: Its target is unknown.

The receptor was derived from a woman aged 40 to 50 in good health and CMV-seronegative. The sequenced material came from PBMCs. The chain is built from TRBV5-6 and TRBJ1-2; D is perhaps TRBD1 (6 bases). This chain's CDR3 is CASSLGQGNYGYTF. The CDR3 bases are TGTGCCAGCAGCTTGGGGCAGGGGAACTATGGCTACACCTTC.